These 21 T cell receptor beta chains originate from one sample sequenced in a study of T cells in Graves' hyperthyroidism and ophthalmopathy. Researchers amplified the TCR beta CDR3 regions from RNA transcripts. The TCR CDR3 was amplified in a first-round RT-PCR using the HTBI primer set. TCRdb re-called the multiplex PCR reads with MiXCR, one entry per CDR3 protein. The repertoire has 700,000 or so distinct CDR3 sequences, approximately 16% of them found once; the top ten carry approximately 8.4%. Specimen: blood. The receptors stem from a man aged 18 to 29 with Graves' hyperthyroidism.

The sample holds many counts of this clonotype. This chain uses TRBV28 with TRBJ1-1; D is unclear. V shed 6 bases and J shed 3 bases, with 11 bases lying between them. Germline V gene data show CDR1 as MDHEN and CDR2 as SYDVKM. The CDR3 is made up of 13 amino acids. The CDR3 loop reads CASRQKFYTEAFF. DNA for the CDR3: TGTGCCAGCAGACAAAAATTCTACACTGAAGCTTTCTTT.

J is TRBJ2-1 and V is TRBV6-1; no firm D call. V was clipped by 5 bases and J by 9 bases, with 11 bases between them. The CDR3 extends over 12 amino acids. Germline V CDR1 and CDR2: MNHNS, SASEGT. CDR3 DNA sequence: TGTGCCAGCAGTACGAACCTCGGTGAGCAGTTCTTC. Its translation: CASSTNLGEQFF.

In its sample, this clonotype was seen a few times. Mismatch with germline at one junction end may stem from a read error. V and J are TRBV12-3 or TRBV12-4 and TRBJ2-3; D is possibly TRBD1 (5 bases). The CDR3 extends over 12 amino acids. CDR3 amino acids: CASSQGTGTQYF. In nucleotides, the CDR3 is TGTGCCAGCAGTCAGGGTACAGGTACGCAGTATTTT.

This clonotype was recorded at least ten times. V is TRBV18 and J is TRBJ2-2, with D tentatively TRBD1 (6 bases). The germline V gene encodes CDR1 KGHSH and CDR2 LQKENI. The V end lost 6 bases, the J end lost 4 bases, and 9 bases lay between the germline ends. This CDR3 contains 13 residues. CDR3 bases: TGTGCCAGCTCGAACAGGGTCACCGGGGAGCTGTTTTTT. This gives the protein CASSNRVTGELFF.

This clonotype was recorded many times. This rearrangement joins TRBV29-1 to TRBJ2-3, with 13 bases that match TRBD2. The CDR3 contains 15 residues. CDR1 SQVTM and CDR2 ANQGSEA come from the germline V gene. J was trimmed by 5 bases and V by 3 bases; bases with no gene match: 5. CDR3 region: CSVDTSGRAVDTQYF. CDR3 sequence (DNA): TGCAGCGTTGATACTAGCGGGAGGGCGGTAGATACGCAGTATTTT.

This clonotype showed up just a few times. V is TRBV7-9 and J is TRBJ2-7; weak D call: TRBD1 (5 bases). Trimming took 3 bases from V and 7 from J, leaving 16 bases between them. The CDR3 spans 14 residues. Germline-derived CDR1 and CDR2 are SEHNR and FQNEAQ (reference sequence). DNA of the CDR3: TGTGCCAGCAGCTTCGGCTCGGCCCAGGGAGAGCAGTACTTC. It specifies CASSFGSAQGEQYF.

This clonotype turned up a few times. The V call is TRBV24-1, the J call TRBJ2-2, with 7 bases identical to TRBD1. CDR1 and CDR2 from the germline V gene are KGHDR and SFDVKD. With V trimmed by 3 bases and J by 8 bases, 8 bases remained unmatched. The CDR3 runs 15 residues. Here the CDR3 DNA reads TGTGCCACCAGTGATCCGGGACAGCCCGCAGGGGAGCTGTTTTTT. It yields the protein CATSDPGQPAGELFF.

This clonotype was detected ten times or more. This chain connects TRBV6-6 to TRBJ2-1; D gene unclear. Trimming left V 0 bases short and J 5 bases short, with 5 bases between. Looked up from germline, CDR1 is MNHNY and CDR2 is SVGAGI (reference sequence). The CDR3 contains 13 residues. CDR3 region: CASSYSSDNEQFF. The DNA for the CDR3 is TGTGCCAGCAGTTACTCTTCTGACAATGAGCAGTTCTTC.

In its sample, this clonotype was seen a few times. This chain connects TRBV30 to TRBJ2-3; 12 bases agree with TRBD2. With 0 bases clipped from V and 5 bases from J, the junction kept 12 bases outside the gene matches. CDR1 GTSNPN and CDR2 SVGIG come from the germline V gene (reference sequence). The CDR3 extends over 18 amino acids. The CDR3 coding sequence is TGTGCCTGGAGTGTAATGAGACCGACTAGCGGGAGTAAAGATACGCAGTATTTT. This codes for CAWSVMRPTSGSKDTQYF.

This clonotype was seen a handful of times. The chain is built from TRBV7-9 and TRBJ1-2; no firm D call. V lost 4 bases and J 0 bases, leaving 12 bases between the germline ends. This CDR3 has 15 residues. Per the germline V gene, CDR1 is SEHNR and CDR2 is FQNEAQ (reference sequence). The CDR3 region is CASSSVLEANYGYTF. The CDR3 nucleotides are TGTGCCAGCAGCTCAGTTCTCGAAGCTAACTATGGCTACACCTTC.

The CDR3 DNA reads TGTGCCAGCCGGGACCTCGGGAGCGGGAGGGACACCGGGGAGCTGTTTTTT. Translating gives CASRDLGSGRDTGELFF. This chain joins TRBV4-2 and TRBJ2-2, with 10 positions matching TRBD2. This CDR3 has 17 residues. Germline V CDR1 and CDR2: LGHNA, YNFKEQ. The junction had 12 bases not matched to a gene; V was cut back by 8 bases and J by 3 bases.

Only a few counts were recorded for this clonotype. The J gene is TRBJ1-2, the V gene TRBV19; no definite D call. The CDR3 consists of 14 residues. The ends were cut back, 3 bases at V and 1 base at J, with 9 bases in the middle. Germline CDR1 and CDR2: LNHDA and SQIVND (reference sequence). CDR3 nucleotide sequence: TGTGCCAGTAGTATTCTATACAGTAACTATGGCTACACCTTC. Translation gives CASSILYSNYGYTF.

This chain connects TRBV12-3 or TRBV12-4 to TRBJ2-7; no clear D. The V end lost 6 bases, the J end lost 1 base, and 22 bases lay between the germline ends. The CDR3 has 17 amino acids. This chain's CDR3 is CASSAYFLGRRSYEQYF. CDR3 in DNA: TGTGCCAGCAGCGCATACTTCTTAGGCAGGCGATCCTACGAGCAGTACTTC.

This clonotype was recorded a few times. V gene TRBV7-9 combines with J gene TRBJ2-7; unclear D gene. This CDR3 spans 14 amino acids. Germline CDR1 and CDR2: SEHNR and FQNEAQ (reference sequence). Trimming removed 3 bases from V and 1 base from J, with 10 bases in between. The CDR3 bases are TGTGCCAGCAGCTTCGAGGCACCTTCCTACGAGCAGTACTTC. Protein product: CASSFEAPSYEQYF.

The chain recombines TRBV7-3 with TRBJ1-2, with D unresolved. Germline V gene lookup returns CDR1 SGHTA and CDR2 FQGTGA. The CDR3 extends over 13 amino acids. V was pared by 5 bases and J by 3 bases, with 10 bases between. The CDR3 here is CASSATFHYGYTF. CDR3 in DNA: TGTGCCAGCAGCGCCACTTTCCACTATGGCTACACCTTC.

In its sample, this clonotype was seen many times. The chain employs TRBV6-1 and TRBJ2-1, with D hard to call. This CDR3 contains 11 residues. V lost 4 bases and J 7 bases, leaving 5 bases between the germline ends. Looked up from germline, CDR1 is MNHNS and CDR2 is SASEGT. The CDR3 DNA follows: TGTGCCAGCAGTGCCGATAATGAGCAGTTCTTC. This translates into CASSADNEQFF.

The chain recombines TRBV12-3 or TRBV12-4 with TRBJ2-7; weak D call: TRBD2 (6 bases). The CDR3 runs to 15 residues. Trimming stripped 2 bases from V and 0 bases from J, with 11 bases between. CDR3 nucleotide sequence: TGTGCCAGCAGTTTAAAGTGGGAGGTCTCCTACGAGCAGTACTTC. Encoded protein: CASSLKWEVSYEQYF.

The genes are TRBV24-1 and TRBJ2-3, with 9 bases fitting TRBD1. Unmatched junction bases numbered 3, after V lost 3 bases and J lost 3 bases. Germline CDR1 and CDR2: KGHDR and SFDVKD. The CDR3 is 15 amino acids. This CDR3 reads CATSDGGQGTDTQYF. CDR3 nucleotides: TGTGCCACCAGTGATGGGGGACAGGGTACAGATACGCAGTATTTT.

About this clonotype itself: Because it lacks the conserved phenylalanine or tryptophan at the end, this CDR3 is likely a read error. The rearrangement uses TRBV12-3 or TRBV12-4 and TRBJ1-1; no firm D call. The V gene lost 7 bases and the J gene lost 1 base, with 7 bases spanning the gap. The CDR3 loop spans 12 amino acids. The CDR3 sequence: CASNRPNTEAFL. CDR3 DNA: TGTGCCAGCAATAGACCGAACACTGAAGCTTTCCTT.

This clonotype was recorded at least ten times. CDR3 sequence: CASSSLGTSYGYTF. The CDR3 coding sequence is TGCGCCAGCAGCTCGTTGGGCACCTCCTATGGCTACACCTTC. The chain uses TRBV5-1 and TRBJ1-2, with D hard to call. From germline, CDR1 is SGHRS and CDR2 YFSETQ. The CDR3 contains 14 residues. With 3 bases removed from V and 4 bases from J, the gap between germline ends came to 13 bases.

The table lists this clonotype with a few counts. Here the CDR3 DNA reads TGCAGCGTTGAAGATCCTCCGGCCAGGGCTAACGCTTTCTTT. It specifies CSVEDPPARANAFF. The chain uses TRBV29-1 and TRBJ1-1, with D possibly matching TRBD1 (5 bases). CDR1 and CDR2 from the germline V gene are SQVTM and ANQGSEA. The ends were cut back, 0 bases at V and 11 bases at J, with 19 bases in the middle. The CDR3 loop spans 14 amino acids.